This T cell receptor (beta chain) is from a study of blood T cell repertoires in COVID-19. Germline values: CDR1 SGHAT, CDR2 FQNNGV. V was clipped by 0 bases and J by 1 base, with 9 bases between them. The CDR3 consists of 15 residues. Method: immunoSEQ multiplex PCR; TCRdb's copy keeps in-frame clones and lacks some. This sample has hundreds of thousands of clones; 86% occur once, and the top ten carry around 1.9%. This clone was seen once. Assignments of participants to cohorts depended upon their own reported clinical history. The sample was PBMCs or T cells enriched from blood (not recorded which). This TCR was sampled from a woman aged 45-65 years who had recovered from COVID-19. The V gene is TRBV11-2, the J gene TRBJ1-1; no clear D gene. CDR3 sequence (DNA): TGTGCCAGCAGCTTAGAACGCAGCGCGAACACTGAAGCTTTCTTT. It encodes CASSLERSANTEAFF.